Each of the 21 T cell receptor beta chains below was sequenced from the same sample in a study of cytomegalovirus exposure and HLA in healthy donors. With 60 Vbeta and 13 Jbeta primers, the PCR was carried out. Profiling relied on immunoSEQ multiplex PCR, and the TCRdb table lists in-frame clones only, not all of them. The sample holds about 54,000 clones, approximately 77% seen once. What was sequenced was PBMCs. The receptors originated from a woman between 18 and 29 years old in good health and CMV-seronegative.

V and J are TRBV2 and TRBJ2-1; D is possibly TRBD1 (6 bases). V was shortened by 5 bases and J by 7 bases, with 30 bases between the two germline ends. The CDR3 covers 19 residues. The germline gives CDR1 SNHLY, CDR2 FYNNEI. DNA for the CDR3: TGTGCCAGCAGTACCCCCATAGTAAGGGGGATTAGGGCTGATAATGAGCAGTTCTTC. This encodes CASSTPIVRGIRADNEQFF.

This chain joins TRBV5-6 and TRBJ1-2; 10 nucleotides line up with TRBD1. Germline CDR1 and CDR2: SGHDT and YYEEEE. The CDR3 length is 16 residues. V lost 4 bases, J lost 3 bases, and 9 bases stayed unmatched. The CDR3 reads CASSPRPDRGDYGYTF. The CDR3 region has the DNA TGTGCCAGCAGCCCAAGACCGGACAGGGGGGACTATGGCTACACCTTC.

The rearrangement uses TRBV7-3 and TRBJ2-1, with TRBD2 as a possible D gene (6 bases). CDR3 size: 14 residues. V lost 5 bases to trimming and J lost 1 base, with 9 bases between them. Germline V gives CDR1 SGHTA, CDR2 FQGTGA. CDR3: CASSDSGSYNEQFF. The CDR3 bases are TGTGCCAGCAGCGATAGCGGATCCTACAATGAGCAGTTCTTC.

V gene TRBV29-1 combines with J gene TRBJ2-7, with TRBD2 matching 13 bases. This CDR3 has 14 residues. Per the germline V gene, CDR1 is SQVTM and CDR2 is ANQGSEA. Trimming cost V 4 bases and J 5 bases; bases outside gene matches: 5. The chain's CDR3 is CSVGTSGRADEQYF. In DNA form, the CDR3 reads TGCAGCGTTGGGACTAGCGGGAGAGCCGACGAGCAGTACTTC.

The chain combines TRBV27 with TRBJ1-4; D remains ambiguous. Germline values: CDR1 MNHEY, CDR2 SMNVEV (reference sequence). V was pared by 5 bases and J by 11 bases, with 18 bases between. The CDR3 spans 14 residues. CDR3 sequence: CASSTGARIEKLFF. CDR3 in DNA: TGTGCCAGCAGTACGGGAGCAAGGATTGAGAAACTGTTTTTT. Complete variable domain (other parts from reference TRBV27 and TRBJ1-4): EAQVTQNPRYLITVTGKKLTVTCSQNMNHEYMSWYRQDPGLGLRQIYYSMNVEVTDKGDVPEGYKVSRKEKRNFPLILESPSPNQTSLYFCASSTGARIEKLFFGSGTQLSVL.

The V and J genes are TRBV9 and TRBJ2-7; TRBD1 agrees at 10 bases. The germline CDR1 and CDR2 sequences are SGDLS and YYNGEE. The CDR3 has 15 residues. The J segment lost 3 bases and the V segment lost 1 base, leaving 4 bases of the junction unmatched. The CDR3 loop is CASSVLGTGDYEQYF. The CDR3 DNA reads TGTGCCAGCAGCGTATTGGGGACAGGGGACTACGAGCAGTACTTC.

CDR3 nucleotide sequence: TGTGCCTCCCCCGGCCAGGGCAGTTCACCCCTCCACTTT. Its protein is CASPGQGSSPLHF. The rearrangement uses TRBV30 and TRBJ1-6; weak D call: TRBD1 (5 bases). Trimming took 7 bases from V and 9 from J, leaving 16 bases between them. The CDR3 sequence is 13 residues long. From germline, CDR1 is GTSNPN and CDR2 SVGIG (reference sequence).

V gene TRBV27 combines with J gene TRBJ2-7; possible D gene TRBD2, 6 bases. V lost 3 bases to trimming and J lost 2 bases, with 23 bases between them. This CDR3 is 18 amino acids long. Germline V lookup: CDR1 MNHEY, CDR2 SMNVEV (reference sequence). CDR3 sequence reads: CASSFYGRPGLSPYEQYF. CDR3 DNA: TGTGCCAGCAGTTTTTATGGCCGGCCGGGACTCTCACCCTACGAGCAGTACTTC.

The J gene is TRBJ2-1, the V gene TRBV29-1; maybe TRBD1 (6 bases). The CDR3 runs 15 residues. The ends were cut back, 5 bases at V and 0 bases at J, with 14 bases in the middle. Germline lookup yields CDR1 SQVTM and CDR2 ANQGSEA. This CDR3 reads CSVTRGRSSYNEQFF. The CDR3 coding sequence is TGCAGCGTTACGAGGGGGAGAAGCTCCTACAATGAGCAGTTCTTC.

This chain uses TRBV6-6 with TRBJ2-2; 10 nucleotides match TRBD2. This CDR3 is built from 15 residues. V lost 5 bases to trimming and J lost 3 bases; unmatched junction nucleotides: 3. The germline gives CDR1 MNHNY, CDR2 SVGAGI (reference sequence). The CDR3 spells CASSLGTSDTGELFF. The DNA for the CDR3 is TGTGCCAGCAGTCTCGGGACTAGCGACACCGGGGAGCTGTTTTTT.

This sequence joins TRBV7-6 and TRBJ2-5; D is possibly TRBD2 (6 bases). TRBJ2-7 matches the DNA end more closely, so the J call is doubtful. The CDR3 is made up of 13 amino acids. Germline V gives CDR1 SGHVS, CDR2 FNYEAQ. The CDR3 protein is CASSFGAGNEQYF. CDR3 DNA sequence: TGTGCCAGCAGCTTCGGAGCGGGCAACGAGCAGTACTTC.

The chain couples TRBV21-1 to TRBJ1-2; TRBD1 is taken as the D call from the table, unchecked against the DNA. TRBV21-1 is labeled a pseudogene. The CDR3 loop spans 16 amino acids. In DNA, the CDR3 is TGTGCCAGCAGCAAGAATGTGACAGGTTTGAACTATGGCTACACCTTC. Amino acid sequence: CASSKNVTGLNYGYTF.

The V gene is TRBV27, the J gene TRBJ2-1, with TRBD2 matching 10 bases. This CDR3 is 18 amino acids long. Unmatched junction bases numbered 16, after V lost 6 bases and J lost 5 bases. Germline values: CDR1 MNHEY, CDR2 SMNVEV (reference sequence). Written as DNA, the CDR3 is TGTGCCAGCAGCCGAAACCTACATACTAGCGGGAAAGACAATGAGCAGTTCTTC. It encodes CASSRNLHTSGKDNEQFF.

In this sample, this clone turned up a few times. V gene TRBV10-1 combines with J gene TRBJ1-2, with 7 bases fitting TRBD1. Germline assignment: CDR1 WNHNN and CDR2 SYGVQD (reference sequence). Trimming cost V 5 bases and J 4 bases; bases outside gene matches: 7. The CDR3 has 14 amino acids. The CDR3 loop is CASSNGQDTYGYTF. As DNA, the CDR3 is TGCGCCAGCAGTAATGGACAGGACACCTATGGCTACACCTTC.

This sequence joins TRBV27 and TRBJ2-7; possibly TRBD1 for D (5 bases). CDR1 is MNHEY and CDR2 is SMNVEV in the germline V gene (reference sequence). This CDR3 is built from 15 residues. V was clipped by 6 bases and J by 2 bases, with 17 bases between them. The CDR3, as DNA: TGTGCCAGCAGCAACGCCCCCAGGGTAACCTACGAGCAGTACTTC. Translating gives CASSNAPRVTYEQYF.

The chain joins TRBV19 to TRBJ2-2, with D tentatively TRBD1 (6 bases). The ends were cut back, 6 bases at V and 1 base at J, with 15 bases in the middle. The CDR3 covers 16 residues. Germline loops: CDR1 LNHDA, CDR2 SQIVND (reference sequence). CDR3 coding DNA: TGTGCCAGTAGCACCCCAGGGGAAAAGAACACCGGGGAGCTGTTTTTT. Its translation is CASSTPGEKNTGELFF.

V usage is TRBV27 and J usage is TRBJ2-7; 8 bases are shared with TRBD2. Germline CDR1 reads MNHEY; CDR2 reads SMNVEV (reference sequence). The CDR3 has 14 amino acids. The trim removed 8 bases at V and 2 bases at J, leaving 8 bases unmatched. CDR3 region: CASSLAGSAYEQYF. CDR3 sequence (DNA): TGTGCCAGCTCCTTAGCGGGATCTGCCTACGAGCAGTACTTC.

The chain links TRBV6-1 to TRBJ2-1, with 8 bases matching TRBD1. Germline trimming cut 4 bases from V and 4 bases from J; bases unmatched to any gene: 3. This CDR3 region has 14 residues. From germline, CDR1 is MNHNS and CDR2 SASEGT. In DNA, the CDR3 is TGTGCCAGCAGTGGGCAGGGGGCGTACAATGAGCAGTTCTTC. Its protein product is CASSGQGAYNEQFF.

J is TRBJ2-5 and V is TRBV28, with D possibly TRBD1 on 5 matching bases. The germline V and J ends were trimmed by 5 bases and 5 bases, with 12 bases remaining between them. Germline CDR1 and CDR2: MDHEN and SYDVKM. This CDR3 is built from 13 residues. CDR3 nucleotide sequence: TGTGCCAGCAGTCGCCTGTACAGGGAGACCCAGTACTTC. This translates into CASSRLYRETQYF.

This clone was counted a few times. The chain carries TRBV10-3 and TRBJ2-4, with D perhaps matching TRBD2 (7 bases). Germline loops: CDR1 ENHRY, CDR2 SYGVKD. CDR3 size: 15 residues. Trimming shortened V by 0 bases and J by 10 bases, and 16 bases separated the two germline ends. DNA of the CDR3: TGTGCCATCAGTGAGTCAGAAGAAGGGGGGGCTATTCAGTACTTC. This sequence encodes CAISESEEGGAIQYF.

This chain joins TRBV28 and TRBJ2-6, with a possible D match to TRBD2 (7 bases). V lost 2 bases and J lost 4, with 18 bases in between. This CDR3 spans 18 amino acids. CDR1 is MDHEN, CDR2 SYDVKM, per germline. CDR3 bases: TGTGCCAGCAGTTTACCGAGGGGGGGGCTACCCGGGGCCAACGTCCTGACTTTC. Protein product: CASSLPRGGLPGANVLTF.